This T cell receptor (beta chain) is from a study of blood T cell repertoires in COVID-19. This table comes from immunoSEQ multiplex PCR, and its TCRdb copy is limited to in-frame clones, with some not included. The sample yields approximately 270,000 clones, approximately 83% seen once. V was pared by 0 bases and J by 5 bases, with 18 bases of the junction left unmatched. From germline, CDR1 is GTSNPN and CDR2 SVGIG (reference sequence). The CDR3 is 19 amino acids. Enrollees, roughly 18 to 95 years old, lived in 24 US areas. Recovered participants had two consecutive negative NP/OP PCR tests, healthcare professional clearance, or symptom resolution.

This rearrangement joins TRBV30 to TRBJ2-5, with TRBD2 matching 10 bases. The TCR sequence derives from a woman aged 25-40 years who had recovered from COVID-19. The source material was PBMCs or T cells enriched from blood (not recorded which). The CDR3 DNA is TGTGCCTGGAGTGTACCGTTTGCTAGCGGGAGAGGGTTATGGGAGACCCAGTACTTC. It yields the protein CAWSVPFASGRGLWETQYF.